Listed here is a single T cell receptor beta chain. In the original analysis: Reference gene primer amplification gave nucleated cell count estimates. TCRdb's copy holds only in-frame clones and misses some; the assay was immunoSEQ multiplex PCR. V and J calls plus clone size are reproduced from that table; the DNA served to infer D and trimming. The sample includes 40,000 to 55,000 clones, 88% seen only once; the top ten take over 8.5%. These data belong to a study of blood T cell repertoires in COVID-19. Across the whole study: COVID-19 samples, acute and convalescent, were from the United States, Italy and Spain. T cells, B-cell-depleted T cells, or PBMCs provided the cDNA or gDNA that served as material.

The ends were cut back, 9 bases at V and 5 bases at J, with 17 bases in the middle. CDR1 is WSHSY, CDR2 SAAADI, per germline. This CDR3 comprises 13 residues. The source of this sequence is a man aged 50 to 60 with active COVID-19. This sequence joins TRBV10-2 and TRBJ2-7; the D gene is possibly TRBD1 (6 bases). The specimen sequenced was peripheral blood. CDR3 DNA sequence: TGCGCCAGGTCCCGGGACAAAGGAGACGAGCAGTACTTC. Translation gives CARSRDKGDEQYF.